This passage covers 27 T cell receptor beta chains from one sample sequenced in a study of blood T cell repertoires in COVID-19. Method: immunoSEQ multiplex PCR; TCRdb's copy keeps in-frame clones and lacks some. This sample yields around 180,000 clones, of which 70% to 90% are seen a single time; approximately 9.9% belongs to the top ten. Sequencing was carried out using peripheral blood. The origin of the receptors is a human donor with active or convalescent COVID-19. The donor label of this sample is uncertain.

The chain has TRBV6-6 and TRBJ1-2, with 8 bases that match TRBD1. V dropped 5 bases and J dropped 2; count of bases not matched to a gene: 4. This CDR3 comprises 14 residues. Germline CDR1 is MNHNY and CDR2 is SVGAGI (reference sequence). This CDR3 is CASSNPGGNYGYTF. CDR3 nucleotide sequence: TGTGCCAGCAGTAATCCAGGGGGCAACTATGGCTACACCTTC.

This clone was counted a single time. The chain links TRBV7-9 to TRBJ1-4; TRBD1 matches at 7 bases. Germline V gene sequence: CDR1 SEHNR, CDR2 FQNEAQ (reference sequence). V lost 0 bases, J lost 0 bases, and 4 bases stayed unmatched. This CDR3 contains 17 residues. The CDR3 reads CASSLARDSTTNEKLFF. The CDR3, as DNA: TGTGCCAGCAGCTTAGCGAGGGACAGTACAACTAATGAAAAACTGTTTTTT.

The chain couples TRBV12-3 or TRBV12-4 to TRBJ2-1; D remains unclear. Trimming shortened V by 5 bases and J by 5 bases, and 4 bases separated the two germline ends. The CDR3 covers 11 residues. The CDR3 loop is CASSLHNEQFF. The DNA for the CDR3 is TGTGCCAGCAGTCTCCACAATGAGCAGTTCTTC.

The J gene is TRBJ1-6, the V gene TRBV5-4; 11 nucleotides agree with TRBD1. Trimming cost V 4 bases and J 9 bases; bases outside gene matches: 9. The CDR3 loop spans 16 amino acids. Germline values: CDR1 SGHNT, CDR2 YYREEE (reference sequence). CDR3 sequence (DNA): TGTGCCAGCAGCCGCACCGGGACAGGGGGGCGTTCACCCCTCCACTTT. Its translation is CASSRTGTGGRSPLHF.

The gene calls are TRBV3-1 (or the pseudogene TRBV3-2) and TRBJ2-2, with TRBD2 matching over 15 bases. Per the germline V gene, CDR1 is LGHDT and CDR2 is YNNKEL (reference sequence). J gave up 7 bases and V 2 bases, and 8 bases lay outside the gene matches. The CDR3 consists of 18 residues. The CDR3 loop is CASSQTPGLAGGGGELFF. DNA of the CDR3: TGTGCCAGCAGCCAAACTCCCGGACTAGCGGGAGGGGGCGGGGAGCTGTTTTTT.

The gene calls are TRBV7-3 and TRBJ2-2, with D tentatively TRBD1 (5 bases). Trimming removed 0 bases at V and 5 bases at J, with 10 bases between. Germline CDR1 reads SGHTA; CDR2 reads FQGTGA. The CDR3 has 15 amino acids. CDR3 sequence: CASSLTTAGTGELFF. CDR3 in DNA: TGTGCCAGCAGCTTAACCACAGCAGGGACCGGGGAGCTGTTTTTT.

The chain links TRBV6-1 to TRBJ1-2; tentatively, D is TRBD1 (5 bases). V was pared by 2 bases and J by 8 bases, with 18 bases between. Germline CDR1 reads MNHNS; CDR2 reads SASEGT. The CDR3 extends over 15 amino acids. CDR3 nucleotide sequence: TGTGCCAGCAGTGAAACCCCCGCGCAGGGAGGAGGCTACACCTTC. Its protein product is CASSETPAQGGGYTF.

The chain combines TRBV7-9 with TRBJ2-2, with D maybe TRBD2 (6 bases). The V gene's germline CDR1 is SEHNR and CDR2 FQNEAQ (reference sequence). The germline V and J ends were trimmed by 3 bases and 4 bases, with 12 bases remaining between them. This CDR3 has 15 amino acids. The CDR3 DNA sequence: TGTGCCAGCAGCTTTAGGCGGGGCGGCACCGGGGAGCTGTTTTTT. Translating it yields CASSFRRGGTGELFF.

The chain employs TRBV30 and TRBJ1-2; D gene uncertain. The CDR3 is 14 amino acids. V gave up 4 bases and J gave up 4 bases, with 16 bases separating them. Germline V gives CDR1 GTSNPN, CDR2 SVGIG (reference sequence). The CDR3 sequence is CAWTLLTPSYGYTF. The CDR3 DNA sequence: TGTGCCTGGACTCTCCTGACACCGAGCTATGGCTACACCTTC.

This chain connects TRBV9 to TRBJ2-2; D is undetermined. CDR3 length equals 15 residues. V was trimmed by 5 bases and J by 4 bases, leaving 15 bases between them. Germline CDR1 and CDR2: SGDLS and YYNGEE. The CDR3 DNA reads TGTGCCAGCAGGCCAAGCTTGCTACCCACCGGGGAGCTGTTTTTT. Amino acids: CASRPSLLPTGELFF. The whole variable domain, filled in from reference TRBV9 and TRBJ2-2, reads DSGVTQTPKHLITATGQRVTLRCSPRSGDLSVYWYQQSLDQGLQFLIQYYNGEERAKGNILERFSAQQFPDLHSELNLSSLELGDSALYFCASRPSLLPTGELFFGEGSRLTVL.

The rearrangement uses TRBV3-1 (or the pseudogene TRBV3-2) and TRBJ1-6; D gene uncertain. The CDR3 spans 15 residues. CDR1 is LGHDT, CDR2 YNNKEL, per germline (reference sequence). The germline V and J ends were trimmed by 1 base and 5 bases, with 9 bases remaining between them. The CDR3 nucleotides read TGTGCCAGCAGCCAAGGGGCAATTAATAATTCACCCCTCCACTTT. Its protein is CASSQGAINNSPLHF.

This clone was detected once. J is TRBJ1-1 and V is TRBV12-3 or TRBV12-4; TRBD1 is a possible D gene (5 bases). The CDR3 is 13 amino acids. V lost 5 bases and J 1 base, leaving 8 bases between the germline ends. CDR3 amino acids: CASSRTGNTEAFF. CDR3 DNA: TGTGCCAGCAGTCGTACAGGGAACACTGAAGCTTTCTTT.

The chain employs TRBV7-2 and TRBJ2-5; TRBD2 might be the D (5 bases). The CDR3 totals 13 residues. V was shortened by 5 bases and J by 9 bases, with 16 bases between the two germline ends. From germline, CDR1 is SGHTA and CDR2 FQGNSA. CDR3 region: CASSPGFSGAQYF. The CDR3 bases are TGTGCCAGCAGCCCGGGATTTAGTGGGGCCCAGTACTTC.

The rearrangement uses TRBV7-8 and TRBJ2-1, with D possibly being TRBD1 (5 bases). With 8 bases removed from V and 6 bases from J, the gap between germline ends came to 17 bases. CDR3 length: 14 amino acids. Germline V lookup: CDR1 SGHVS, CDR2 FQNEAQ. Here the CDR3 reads CASSEGAVANEQFF. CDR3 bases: TGTGCCAGCTCCGAAGGGGCAGTAGCCAATGAGCAGTTCTTC.

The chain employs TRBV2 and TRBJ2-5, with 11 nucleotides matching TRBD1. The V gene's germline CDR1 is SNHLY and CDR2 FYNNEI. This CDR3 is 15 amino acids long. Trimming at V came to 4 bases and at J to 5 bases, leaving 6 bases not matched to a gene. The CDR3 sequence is CASSGGQGARETQYF. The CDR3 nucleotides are TGTGCCAGCAGTGGAGGACAGGGGGCGAGGGAGACCCAGTACTTC.

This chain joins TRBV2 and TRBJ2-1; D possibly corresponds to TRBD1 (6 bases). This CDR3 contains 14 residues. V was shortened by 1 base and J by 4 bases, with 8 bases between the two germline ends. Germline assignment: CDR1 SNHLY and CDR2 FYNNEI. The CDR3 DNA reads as TGTGCCAGCAGTGAAGACAGGGTGTACAATGAGCAGTTCTTC. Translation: CASSEDRVYNEQFF.

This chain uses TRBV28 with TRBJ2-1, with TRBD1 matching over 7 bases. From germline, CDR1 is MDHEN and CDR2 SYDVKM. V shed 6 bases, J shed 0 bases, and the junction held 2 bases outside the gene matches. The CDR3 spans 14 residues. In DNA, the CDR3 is TGTGCCAGCAGCGCAGGGGGCTCCTACAATGAGCAGTTCTTC. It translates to CASSAGGSYNEQFF.

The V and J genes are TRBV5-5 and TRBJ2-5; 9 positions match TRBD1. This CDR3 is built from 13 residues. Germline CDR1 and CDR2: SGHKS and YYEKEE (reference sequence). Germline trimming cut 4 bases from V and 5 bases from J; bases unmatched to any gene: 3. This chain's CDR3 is CASSTGGGETQYF. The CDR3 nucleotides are TGTGCCAGCAGCACAGGGGGCGGTGAGACCCAGTACTTC.

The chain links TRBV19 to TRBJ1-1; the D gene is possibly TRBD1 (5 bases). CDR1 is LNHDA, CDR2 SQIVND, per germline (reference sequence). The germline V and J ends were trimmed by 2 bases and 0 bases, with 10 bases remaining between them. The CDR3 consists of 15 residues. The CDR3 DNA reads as TGTGCCAGTAGTATAAGCGGGGCTATGAACACTGAAGCTTTCTTT. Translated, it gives CASSISGAMNTEAFF.

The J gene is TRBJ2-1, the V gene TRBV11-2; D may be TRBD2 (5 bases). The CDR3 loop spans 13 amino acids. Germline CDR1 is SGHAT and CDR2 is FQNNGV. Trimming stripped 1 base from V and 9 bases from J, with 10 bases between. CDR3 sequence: CASSLVRAGEQFF. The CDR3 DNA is TGTGCCAGCAGCTTAGTGCGGGCCGGTGAGCAGTTCTTC.

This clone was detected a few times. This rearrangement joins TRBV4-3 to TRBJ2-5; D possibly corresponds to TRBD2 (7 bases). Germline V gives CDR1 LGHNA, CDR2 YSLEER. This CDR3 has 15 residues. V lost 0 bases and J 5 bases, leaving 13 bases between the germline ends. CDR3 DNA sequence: TGCGCCAGCAGCCAAGAGTGGGGGCGGGGGGAGACCCAGTACTTC. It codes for CASSQEWGRGETQYF.

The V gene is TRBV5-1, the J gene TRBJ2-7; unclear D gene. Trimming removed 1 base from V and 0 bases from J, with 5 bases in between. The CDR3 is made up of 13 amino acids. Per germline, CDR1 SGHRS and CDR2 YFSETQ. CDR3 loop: CASSLLSSYEQYF. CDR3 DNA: TGCGCCAGCAGCTTGCTGAGCTCCTACGAGCAGTACTTC.

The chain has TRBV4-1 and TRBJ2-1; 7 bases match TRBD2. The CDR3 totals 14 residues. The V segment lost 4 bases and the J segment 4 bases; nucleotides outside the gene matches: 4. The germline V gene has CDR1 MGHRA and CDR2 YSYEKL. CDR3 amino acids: CASSRSGVYNEQFF. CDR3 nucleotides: TGCGCCAGCAGCCGAAGCGGGGTTTACAATGAGCAGTTCTTC.

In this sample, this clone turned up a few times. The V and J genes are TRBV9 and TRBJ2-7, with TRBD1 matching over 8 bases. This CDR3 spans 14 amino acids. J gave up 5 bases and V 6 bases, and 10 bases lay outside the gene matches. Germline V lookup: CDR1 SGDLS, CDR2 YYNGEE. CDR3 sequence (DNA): TGTGCCAGCATCCCCTCGGACAGGGCCCACGAGCAGTACTTC. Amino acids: CASIPSDRAHEQYF. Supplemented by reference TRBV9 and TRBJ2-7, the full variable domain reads DSGVTQTPKHLITATGQRVTLRCSPRSGDLSVYWYQQSLDQGLQFLIQYYNGEERAKGNILERFSAQQFPDLHSELNLSSLELGDSALYFCASIPSDRAHEQYFGPGTRLTVT.

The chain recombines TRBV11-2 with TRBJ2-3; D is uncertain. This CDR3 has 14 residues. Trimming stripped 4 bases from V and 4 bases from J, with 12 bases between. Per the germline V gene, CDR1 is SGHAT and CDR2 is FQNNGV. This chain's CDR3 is CASSSYILADTQYF. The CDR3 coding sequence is TGTGCCAGCAGCTCCTATATTCTGGCAGATACGCAGTATTTT.

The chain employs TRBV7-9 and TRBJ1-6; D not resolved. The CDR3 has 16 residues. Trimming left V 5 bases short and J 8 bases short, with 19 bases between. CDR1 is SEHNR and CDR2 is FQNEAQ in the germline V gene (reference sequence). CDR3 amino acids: CASSLMGPRGDSPLHF. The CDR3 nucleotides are TGTGCCAGCAGCCTCATGGGTCCTCGGGGAGATTCACCCCTCCACTTT.

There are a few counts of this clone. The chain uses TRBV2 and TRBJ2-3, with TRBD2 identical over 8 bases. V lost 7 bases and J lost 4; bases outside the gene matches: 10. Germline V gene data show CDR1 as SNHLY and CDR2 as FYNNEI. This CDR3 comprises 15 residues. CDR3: CASIPPGLVSDTQYF. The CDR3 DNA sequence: TGTGCCAGCATCCCCCCGGGACTAGTTTCAGATACGCAGTATTTT.